A selection of T cell receptor gamma chains follows, all from one sample in a study of Vδ1+ human thymocytes. TCRdb re-called the multiplex PCR reads through CATT. The sample consists of approximately 25,000 gamma-chain clones, around a fifth of them appearing once. Sequenced input: Vdelta1+ gamma-delta thymocytes from the thymus. The receptors come from a boy in the first two years of life who had congenital heart surgery. Both conserved end residues are part of each CDR3.

J: TRGJP2; length: 15; V: TRGV4; CDR3: CATWDGPGSDWIKTF
J: TRGJP2; length: 16; V: TRGV4; CDR3: CATWDEELGSDWIKTF
J: TRGJ1/TRGJ2; length: 13; V: TRGV5; CDR3: CATWARGRYKKLF
J: TRGJ1/TRGJ2; length: 15; V: TRGV4; CDR3: CATWDGRLEDYKKLF
J: TRGJ1/TRGJ2; length: 14; V: TRGV5; CDR3: CATWDRPEVYKKLF
J: TRGJ1/TRGJ2; length: 13; V: TRGV2; CDR3: CATWDGLYYKKLF
J: TRGJ1/TRGJ2; length: 15; V: TRGV4; CDR3: CATWDGPGRCYKKLF
J: TRGJ1/TRGJ2; length: 11; V: TRGV8; CDR3: CATWDPYKKLF
J: TRGJ1/TRGJ2; length: 12; V: TRGV5; CDR3: CATWDGRTKKLF
J: TRGJ1/TRGJ2; length: 14; V: TRGV3; CDR3: CATWDRHFGYKKLF
J: TRGJ1/TRGJ2; length: 12; V: TRGV5; CDR3: CATRPSRYKKLF
J: TRGJP2; length: 15; V: TRGV2; CDR3: CATWDGYSSDWIKTF